This TCR beta chain was observed in a study of blood T cell repertoires in COVID-19. In the original processing: Amplification from reference gene primers served as the basis for estimated nucleated cell counts. Libraries were prepared by immunoSEQ multiplex PCR; TCRdb keeps only in-frame clonotypes and omits some of them. V and J calls plus clone size are reproduced from that table; the DNA served to infer D and trimming. The sample yields about 350,000 clones, around nine tenths seen once. V shed 0 bases and J shed 1 base, with 9 bases lying between them. Germline CDR1 is MNHNS and CDR2 is SASEGT. The CDR3 is made up of 15 amino acids.

The receptor was derived from an older woman with COVID-19, enrolled during active disease. V is TRBV6-1 and J is TRBJ1-1; D gene unclear. Input material: peripheral blood. This CDR3 reads CASSEASGKNTEAFF. As DNA, the CDR3 is TGTGCCAGCAGTGAAGCCTCGGGAAAGAACACTGAAGCTTTCTTT.